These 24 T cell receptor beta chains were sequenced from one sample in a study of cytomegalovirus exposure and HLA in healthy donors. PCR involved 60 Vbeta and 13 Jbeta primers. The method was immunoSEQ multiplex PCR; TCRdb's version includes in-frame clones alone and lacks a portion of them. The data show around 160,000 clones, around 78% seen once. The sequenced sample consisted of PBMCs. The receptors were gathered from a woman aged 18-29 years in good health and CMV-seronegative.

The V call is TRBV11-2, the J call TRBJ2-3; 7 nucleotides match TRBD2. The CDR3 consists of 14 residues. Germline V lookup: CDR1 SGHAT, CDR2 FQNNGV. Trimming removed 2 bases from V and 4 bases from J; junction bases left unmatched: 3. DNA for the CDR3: TGTGCCAGCAGCTTACGCCGGGGGGCAGATACGCAGTATTTT. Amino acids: CASSLRRGADTQYF.

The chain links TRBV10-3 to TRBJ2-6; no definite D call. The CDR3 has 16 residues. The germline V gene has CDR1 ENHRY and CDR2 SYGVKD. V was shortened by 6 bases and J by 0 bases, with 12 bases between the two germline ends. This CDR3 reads CAIRSTMSSGANVLTF. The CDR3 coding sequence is TGTGCCATCAGATCAACTATGAGCTCTGGGGCCAACGTCCTGACTTTC.

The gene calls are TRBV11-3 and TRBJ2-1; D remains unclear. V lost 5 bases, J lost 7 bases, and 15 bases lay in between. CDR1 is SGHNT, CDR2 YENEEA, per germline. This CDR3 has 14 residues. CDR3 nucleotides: TGTGCCAGCAGCCCCGCCGGTTTACTAAATGAGCAGTTCTTC. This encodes CASSPAGLLNEQFF.

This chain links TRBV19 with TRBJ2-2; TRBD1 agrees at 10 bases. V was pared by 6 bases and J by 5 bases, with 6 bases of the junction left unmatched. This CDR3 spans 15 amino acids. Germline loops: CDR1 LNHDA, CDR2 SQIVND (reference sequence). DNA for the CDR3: TGTGCCAGTAGGGCCGGGACAGGGGATACCGGGGAGCTGTTTTTT. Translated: CASRAGTGDTGELFF.

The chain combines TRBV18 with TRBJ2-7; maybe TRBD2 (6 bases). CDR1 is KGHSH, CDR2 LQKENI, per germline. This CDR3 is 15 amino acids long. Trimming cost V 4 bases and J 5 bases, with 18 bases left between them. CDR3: CASSLGAEGPHEQYF. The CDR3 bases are TGTGCCAGCTCACTAGGCGCGGAGGGCCCCCACGAGCAGTACTTC.

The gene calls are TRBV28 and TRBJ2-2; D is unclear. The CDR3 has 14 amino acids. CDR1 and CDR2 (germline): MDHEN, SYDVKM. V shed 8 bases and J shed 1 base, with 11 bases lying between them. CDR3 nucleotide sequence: TGTGCCAGCGGCCTGCAGCGGAACACCGGGGAGCTGTTTTTT. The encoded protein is CASGLQRNTGELFF.

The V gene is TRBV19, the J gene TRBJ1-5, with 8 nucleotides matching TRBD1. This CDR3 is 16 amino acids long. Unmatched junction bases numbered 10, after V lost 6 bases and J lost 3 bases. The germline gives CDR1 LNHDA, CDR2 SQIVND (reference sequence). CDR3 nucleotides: TGTGCCAGTAGCCTGTCAGGGACAGGATTCAATCAGCCCCAGCATTTT. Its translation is CASSLSGTGFNQPQHF.

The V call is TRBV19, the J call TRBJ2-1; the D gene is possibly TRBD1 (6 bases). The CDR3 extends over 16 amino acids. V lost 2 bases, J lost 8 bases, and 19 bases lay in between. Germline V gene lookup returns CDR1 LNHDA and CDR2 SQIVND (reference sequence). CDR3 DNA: TGTGCCAGTAGTATAAGCCCAGCAGGGGTGGTAGATGAGCAGTTCTTC. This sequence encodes CASSISPAGVVDEQFF.

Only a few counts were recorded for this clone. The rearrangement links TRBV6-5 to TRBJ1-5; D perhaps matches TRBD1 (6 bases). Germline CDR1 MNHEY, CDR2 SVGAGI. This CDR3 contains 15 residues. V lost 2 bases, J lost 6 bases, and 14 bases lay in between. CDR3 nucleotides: TGTGCCAGCAGTTACGACCCGACAGGACGTCAGCCCCAGCATTTT. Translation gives CASSYDPTGRQPQHF.

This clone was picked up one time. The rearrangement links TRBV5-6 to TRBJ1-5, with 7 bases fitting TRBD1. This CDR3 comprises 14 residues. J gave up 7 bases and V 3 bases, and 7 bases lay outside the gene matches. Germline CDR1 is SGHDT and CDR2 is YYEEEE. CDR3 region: CASSSTGFSQPQHF. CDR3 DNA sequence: TGTGCCAGCAGCTCGACAGGGTTTTCACAGCCCCAGCATTTT.

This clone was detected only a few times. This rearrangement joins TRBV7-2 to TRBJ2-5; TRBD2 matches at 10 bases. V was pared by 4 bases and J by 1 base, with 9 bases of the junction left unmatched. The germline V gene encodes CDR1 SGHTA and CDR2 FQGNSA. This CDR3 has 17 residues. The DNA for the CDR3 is TGTGCCAGCAGCTCTCCCATAGCGGGGGGCCCCCAAGAGACCCAGTACTTC. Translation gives CASSSPIAGGPQETQYF.

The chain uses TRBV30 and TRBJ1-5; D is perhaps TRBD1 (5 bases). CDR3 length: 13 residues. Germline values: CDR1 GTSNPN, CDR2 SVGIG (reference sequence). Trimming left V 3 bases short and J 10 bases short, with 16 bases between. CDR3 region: CAWSTGDHRPQHF. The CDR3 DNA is TGTGCCTGGAGCACGGGGGATCATCGACCCCAGCATTTT.

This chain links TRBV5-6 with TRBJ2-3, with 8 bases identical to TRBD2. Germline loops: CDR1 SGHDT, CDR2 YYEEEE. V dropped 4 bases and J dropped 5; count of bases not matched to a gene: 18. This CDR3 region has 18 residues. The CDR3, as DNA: TGTGCCAGCAGCCAGTCCATTGGGAGGGCGGGGGGCCTAGATACGCAGTATTTT. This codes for CASSQSIGRAGGLDTQYF.

The CDR3 region has the DNA TGTGCCAGCATGCCAGCGGGGGAACAAGAGACCCAGTACTTC. Its protein product is CASMPAGEQETQYF. This chain links TRBV13 with TRBJ2-5, with 8 bases fitting TRBD2. This CDR3 spans 14 amino acids. V trimming: 7 bases; J trimming: 2 bases; junction bases outside the gene matches: 6. CDR1 is PRHDT and CDR2 is FYEKMQ in the germline V gene (reference sequence).

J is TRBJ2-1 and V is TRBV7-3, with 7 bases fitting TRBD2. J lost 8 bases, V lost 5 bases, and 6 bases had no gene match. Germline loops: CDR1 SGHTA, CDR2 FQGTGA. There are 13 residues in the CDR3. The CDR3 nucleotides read TGTGCCAGCAGCCGGAGACTAGCCGATGAGCAGTTCTTC. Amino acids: CASSRRLADEQFF.

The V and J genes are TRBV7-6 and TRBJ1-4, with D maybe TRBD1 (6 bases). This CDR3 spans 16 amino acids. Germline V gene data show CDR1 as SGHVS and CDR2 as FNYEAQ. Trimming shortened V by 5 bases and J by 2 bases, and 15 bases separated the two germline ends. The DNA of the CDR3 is TGTGCCAGCAGCACAAACAGGGTTTCTACTAATGAAAAACTGTTTTTT. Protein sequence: CASSTNRVSTNEKLFF. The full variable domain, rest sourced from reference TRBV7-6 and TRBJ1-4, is GAGVSQSPRYKVTKRGQDVALRCDPISGHVSLYWYRQALGQGPEFLTYFNYEAQQDKSGLPNDRFSAERPEGSISTLTIQRTEQRDSAMYRCASSTNRVSTNEKLFFGSGTQLSVL.

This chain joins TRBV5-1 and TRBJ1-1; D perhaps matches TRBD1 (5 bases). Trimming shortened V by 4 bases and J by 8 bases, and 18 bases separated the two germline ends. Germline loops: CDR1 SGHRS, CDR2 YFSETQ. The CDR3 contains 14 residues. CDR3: CASSPGRGSREAFF. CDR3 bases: TGCGCCAGCAGCCCAGGAAGGGGCAGTCGAGAAGCTTTCTTT.

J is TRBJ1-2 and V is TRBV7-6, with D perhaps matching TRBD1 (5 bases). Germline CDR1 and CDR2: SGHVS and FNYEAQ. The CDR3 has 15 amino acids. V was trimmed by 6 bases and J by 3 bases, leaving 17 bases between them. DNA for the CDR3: TGTGCCAGCAGTCCGGGGGGGACCTATTACTATGGCTACACCTTC. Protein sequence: CASSPGGTYYYGYTF.

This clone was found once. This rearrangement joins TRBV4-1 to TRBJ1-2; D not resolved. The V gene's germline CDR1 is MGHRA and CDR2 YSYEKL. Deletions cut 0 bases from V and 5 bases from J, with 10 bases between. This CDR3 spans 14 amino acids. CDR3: CASSQDGGTYGYTF. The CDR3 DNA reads TGCGCCAGCAGCCAAGACGGCGGAACGTATGGCTACACCTTC.

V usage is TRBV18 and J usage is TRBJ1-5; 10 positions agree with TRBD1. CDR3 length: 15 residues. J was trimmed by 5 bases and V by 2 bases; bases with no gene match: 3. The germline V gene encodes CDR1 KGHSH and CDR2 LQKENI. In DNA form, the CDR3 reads TGTGCCAGCTCACCAGGACAGGGGGTAGATCAGCCCCAGCATTTT. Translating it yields CASSPGQGVDQPQHF. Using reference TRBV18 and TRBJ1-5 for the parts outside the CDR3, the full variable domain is NAGVMQNPRHLVRRRGQEARLRCSPMKGHSHVYWYRQLPEEGLKFMVYLQKENIIDESGMPKERFSAEFPKEGPSILRIQQVVRGDSAAYFCASSPGQGVDQPQHFGDGTRLSIL.

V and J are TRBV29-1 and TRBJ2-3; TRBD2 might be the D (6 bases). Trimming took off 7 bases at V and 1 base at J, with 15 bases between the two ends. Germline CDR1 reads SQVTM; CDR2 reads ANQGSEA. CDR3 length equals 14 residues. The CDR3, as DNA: TGCAGCGGACGGGAGAATTTCCGCACAGATACGCAGTATTTT. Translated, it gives CSGRENFRTDTQYF.

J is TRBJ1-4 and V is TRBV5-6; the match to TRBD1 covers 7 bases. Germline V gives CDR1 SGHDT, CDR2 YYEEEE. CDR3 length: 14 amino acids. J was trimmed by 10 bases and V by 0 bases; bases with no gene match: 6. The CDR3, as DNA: TGTGCCAGCAGCTTGGCGGCAGGGGGAGGAAAACTGTTTTTT. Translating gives CASSLAAGGGKLFF.

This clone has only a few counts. CDR3 in amino acids: CASSLEGSSTDTQYF. The DNA for the CDR3 is TGTGCCAGCAGCTTGGAGGGCAGTTCCACAGATACGCAGTATTTT. V and J are TRBV11-2 and TRBJ2-3, with a possible D match to TRBD2 (6 bases). Trimming removed 3 bases at V and 2 bases at J, with 12 bases between. Germline-derived CDR1 and CDR2 are SGHAT and FQNNGV. CDR3 length: 15 amino acids.

CDR3 in amino acids: CASSAGVTRGSSDTQYF. In DNA form, the CDR3 reads TGTGCCAGCAGCGCCGGGGTGACGCGCGGGAGCTCAGATACGCAGTATTTT. The rearrangement uses TRBV9 and TRBJ2-3; 7 bases match TRBD2. The CDR3 is 17 amino acids. V gave up 3 bases and J gave up 4 bases; unmatched junction bases: 14. Per the germline V gene, CDR1 is SGDLS and CDR2 is YYNGEE.